This passage covers 8 T cell receptor beta chains from one sample sequenced in a study of T cell responses to AZD1222 COVID-19 vaccine. Sequenced by immunoSEQ multiplex PCR; TCRdb stores in-frame clones only, minus some. The sample holds tens of thousands of clones, over 75% seen once. The sample was peripheral blood, taken on day 0 of AZD1222 vaccination. The receptor source for this set is an adult in good health.

The chain is built from TRBV28 and TRBJ2-2; D may be TRBD2 (6 bases). The germline CDR1 and CDR2 sequences are MDHEN and SYDVKM. The CDR3 is 18 residues long. V was cut by 1 base and J by 6 bases, with 21 bases left in between. The CDR3 region has the DNA TGTGCCAGCAGTTTATACGGGACTGGAGCGGGTGGGGCCGGGGAGCTGTTTTTT. Amino acids: CASSLYGTGAGGAGELFF.

The V gene is TRBV14, the J gene TRBJ2-3, with D perhaps given as TRBD1 or TRBD2 (6 bases each). With 1 base removed from V and 0 bases from J, the gap between germline ends came to 17 bases. The CDR3 extends over 18 amino acids. The V gene's germline CDR1 is SGHDN and CDR2 FVKESK. The CDR3 nucleotides are TGTGCCAGCAGCCAAGGTCGTATCGGGGGCCTTAGCACAGATACGCAGTATTTT. This codes for CASSQGRIGGLSTDTQYF.

V usage is TRBV6-5 and J usage is TRBJ2-2; TRBD1 might be the D (6 bases). V lost 6 bases and J 0 bases, leaving 11 bases between the germline ends. This CDR3 contains 15 residues. Germline CDR1 MNHEY, CDR2 SVGAGI. The CDR3 loop is CASRAQGANTGELFF. CDR3 DNA: TGTGCCAGCAGGGCACAGGGCGCGAACACCGGGGAGCTGTTTTTT.

The chain has TRBV19 and TRBJ1-6, with D possibly matching TRBD1 (5 bases). Trimming removed 7 bases at V and 9 bases at J, with 13 bases between. CDR1 and CDR2 from the germline V gene are LNHDA and SQIVND (reference sequence). CDR3 length: 13 amino acids. The CDR3 protein is CASNRRDGSPLHF. For the CDR3, the DNA is TGTGCCAGTAATCGCCGGGACGGTTCACCCCTCCACTTT.

This clone was counted only a few times. This rearrangement joins TRBV19 to TRBJ2-7, with TRBD2 identical over 8 bases. Germline V gene data show CDR1 as LNHDA and CDR2 as SQIVND (reference sequence). Losses at the gene ends were 6 bases for V and 2 bases for J; bases not matched to a gene: 9. The CDR3 totals 15 residues. CDR3 nucleotides: TGTGCCAGTAGAGATCGAGCGGGGGATACCTACGAGCAGTACTTC. Protein product: CASRDRAGDTYEQYF.

The V call is TRBV5-6, the J call TRBJ1-2, with D possibly being TRBD1 (6 bases). The CDR3 spans 14 residues. Germline assignment: CDR1 SGHDT and CDR2 YYEEEE. Trimming shortened V by 5 bases and J by 8 bases, and 19 bases separated the two germline ends. CDR3 in DNA: TGTGCCAGCAGAAACTCCAGGGGCTCCTCCGGCTACACCTTC. Translated, it gives CASRNSRGSSGYTF.

V is TRBV28 and J is TRBJ1-6; D perhaps matches TRBD1 (5 bases). The CDR3 totals 15 residues. Germline V CDR1 and CDR2: MDHEN, SYDVKM. V was trimmed by 1 base and J by 10 bases, leaving 14 bases between them. DNA of the CDR3: TGTGCCAGCAGTTTATCTGGGGGATCGGGGTCACCCCTCCACTTT. This codes for CASSLSGGSGSPLHF.

The sample holds one count of this clone. V gene TRBV2 combines with J gene TRBJ2-3; 9 nucleotides match TRBD2. The V segment lost 1 base and the J segment 2 bases; nucleotides outside the gene matches: 10. CDR3 length: 18 amino acids. Per germline, CDR1 SNHLY and CDR2 FYNNEI. This chain's CDR3 is CASSEEGPGLAYTDTQYF. The DNA of the CDR3 is TGTGCCAGCAGTGAAGAGGGGCCAGGACTAGCGTACACAGATACGCAGTATTTT.